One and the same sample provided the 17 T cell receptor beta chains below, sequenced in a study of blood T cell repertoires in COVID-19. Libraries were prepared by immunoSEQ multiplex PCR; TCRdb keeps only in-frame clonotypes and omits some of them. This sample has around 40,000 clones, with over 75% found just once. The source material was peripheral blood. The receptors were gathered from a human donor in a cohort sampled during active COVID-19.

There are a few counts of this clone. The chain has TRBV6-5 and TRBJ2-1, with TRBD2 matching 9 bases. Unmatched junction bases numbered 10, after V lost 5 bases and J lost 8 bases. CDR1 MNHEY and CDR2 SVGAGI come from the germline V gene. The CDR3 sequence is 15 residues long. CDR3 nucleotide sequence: TGTGCCAGCAGTAGAGGGGTAGCGGGAGAGCATGAGCAGTTCTTC. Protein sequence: CASSRGVAGEHEQFF.

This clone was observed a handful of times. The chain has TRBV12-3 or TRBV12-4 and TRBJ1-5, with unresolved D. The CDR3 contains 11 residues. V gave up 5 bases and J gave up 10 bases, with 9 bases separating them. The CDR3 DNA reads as TGTGCCAGCAGTGGAGGTAACCCCCAGCATTTT. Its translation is CASSGGNPQHF.

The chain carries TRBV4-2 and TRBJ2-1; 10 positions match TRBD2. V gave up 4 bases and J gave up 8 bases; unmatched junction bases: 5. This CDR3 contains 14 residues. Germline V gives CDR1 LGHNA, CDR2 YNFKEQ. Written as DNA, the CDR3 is TGTGCCAGCAGCCCTAGCGGGAGCAGCTATGAGCAGTTCTTC. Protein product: CASSPSGSSYEQFF.

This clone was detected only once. The CDR3 spells CASRGQGLFTEAFF. CDR3 bases: TGTGCCAGCAGGGGACAGGGTTTGTTCACTGAAGCTTTCTTT. This chain joins TRBV6-5 and TRBJ1-1; 9 bases agree with TRBD1. This CDR3 spans 14 amino acids. Germline CDR1 is MNHEY and CDR2 is SVGAGI. Germline trimming cut 6 bases from V and 4 bases from J; bases unmatched to any gene: 6.

The CDR3 sequence is CASSPGLAGEETQYF. In DNA form, the CDR3 reads TGCGCCAGCAGCCCGGGACTAGCGGGAGAAGAGACCCAGTACTTC. This chain uses TRBV4-3 with TRBJ2-5, with 14 bases aligning to TRBD2. V lost 4 bases, J lost 3 bases, and 1 base stayed unmatched. Germline CDR1 is LGHNA and CDR2 is YSLEER. This CDR3 has 15 amino acids.

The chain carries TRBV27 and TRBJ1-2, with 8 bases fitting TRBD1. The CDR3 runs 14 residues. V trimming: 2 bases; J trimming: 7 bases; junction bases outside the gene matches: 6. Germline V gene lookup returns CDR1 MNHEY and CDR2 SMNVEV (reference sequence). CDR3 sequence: CASSLTRQGFGYTF. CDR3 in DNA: TGTGCCAGCAGTTTAACCCGACAGGGGTTTGGCTACACCTTC.

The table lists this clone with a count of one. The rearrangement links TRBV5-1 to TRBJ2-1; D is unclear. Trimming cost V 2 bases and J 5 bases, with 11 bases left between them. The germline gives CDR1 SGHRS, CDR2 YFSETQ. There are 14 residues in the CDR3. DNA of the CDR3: TGCGCCAGCAGCTTTGACTCAGCAAACAATGAGCAGTTCTTC. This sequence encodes CASSFDSANNEQFF.

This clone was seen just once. Here the CDR3 DNA reads TGTGCCAGCAGCTCGAGCCCCAAGGGAGAGATCCTCTACGAGCAGTACTTC. It yields the protein CASSSSPKGEILYEQYF. This sequence joins TRBV11-3 and TRBJ2-7, with a possible D match to TRBD2 (5 bases). Between the trimmed V and J ends, which lost 4 bases and 3 bases, there was a span of 22 bases. There are 17 residues in the CDR3. The germline gives CDR1 SGHNT, CDR2 YENEEA.

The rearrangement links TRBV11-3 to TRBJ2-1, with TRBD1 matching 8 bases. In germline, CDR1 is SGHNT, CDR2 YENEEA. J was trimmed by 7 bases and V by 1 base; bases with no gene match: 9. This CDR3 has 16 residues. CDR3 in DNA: TGTGCCAGCAGCTTAGGGACAGGGTACCCCGGGAATGAGCAGTTCTTC. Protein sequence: CASSLGTGYPGNEQFF.

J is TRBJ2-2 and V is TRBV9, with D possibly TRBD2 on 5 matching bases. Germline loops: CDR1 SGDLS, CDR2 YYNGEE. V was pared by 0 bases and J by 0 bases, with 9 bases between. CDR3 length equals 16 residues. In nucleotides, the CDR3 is TGTGCCAGCAGCGTAGTAAGCGGATCGAACACCGGGGAGCTGTTTTTT. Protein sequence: CASSVVSGSNTGELFF.

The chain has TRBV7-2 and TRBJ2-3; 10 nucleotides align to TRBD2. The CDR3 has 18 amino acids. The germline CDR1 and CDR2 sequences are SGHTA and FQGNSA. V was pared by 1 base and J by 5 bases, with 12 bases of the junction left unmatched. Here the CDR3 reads CASSLGFLAGARGDTQYF. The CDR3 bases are TGTGCCAGCAGCTTAGGGTTTCTAGCGGGGGCCCGGGGAGATACGCAGTATTTT.

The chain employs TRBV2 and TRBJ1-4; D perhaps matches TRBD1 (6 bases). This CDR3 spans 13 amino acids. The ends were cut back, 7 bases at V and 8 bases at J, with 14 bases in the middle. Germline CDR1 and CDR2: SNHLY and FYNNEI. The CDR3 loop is CASTAGALEKLFF. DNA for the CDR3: TGTGCCAGCACGGCAGGGGCGTTGGAAAAACTGTTTTTT.

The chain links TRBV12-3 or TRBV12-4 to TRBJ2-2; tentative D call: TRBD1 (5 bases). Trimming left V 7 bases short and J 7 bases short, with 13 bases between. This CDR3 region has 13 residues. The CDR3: CASMKQGFGELFF. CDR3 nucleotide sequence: TGTGCCAGCATGAAGCAGGGCTTCGGGGAGCTGTTTTTT.

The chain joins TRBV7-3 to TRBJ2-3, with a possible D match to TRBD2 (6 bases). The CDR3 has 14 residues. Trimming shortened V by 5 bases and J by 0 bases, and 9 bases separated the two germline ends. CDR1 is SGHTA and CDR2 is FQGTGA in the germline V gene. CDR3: CASSIGTSTDTQYF. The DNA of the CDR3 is TGTGCCAGCAGCATCGGGACTAGCACAGATACGCAGTATTTT. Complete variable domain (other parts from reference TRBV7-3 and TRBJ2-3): GAGVSQTPSNKVTEKGKYVELRCDPISGHTALYWYRQSLGQGPEFLIYFQGTGAADDSGLPNDRFFAVRPEGSVSTLKIQRTERGDSAVYLCASSIGTSTDTQYFGPGTRLTVL.

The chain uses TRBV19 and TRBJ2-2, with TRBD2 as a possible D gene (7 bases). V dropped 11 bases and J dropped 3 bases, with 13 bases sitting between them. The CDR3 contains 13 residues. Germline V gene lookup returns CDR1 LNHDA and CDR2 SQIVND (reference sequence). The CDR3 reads CAGRGHDTGELFF. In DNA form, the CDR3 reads TGTGCCGGGAGGGGACACGACACCGGGGAGCTGTTTTTT.

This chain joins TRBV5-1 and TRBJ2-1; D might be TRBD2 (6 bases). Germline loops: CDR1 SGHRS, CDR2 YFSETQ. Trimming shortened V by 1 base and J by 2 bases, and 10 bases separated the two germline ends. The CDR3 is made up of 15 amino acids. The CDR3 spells CASSLTGEAYNEQFF. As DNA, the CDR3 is TGCGCCAGCAGCTTGACGGGAGAGGCCTACAATGAGCAGTTCTTC.

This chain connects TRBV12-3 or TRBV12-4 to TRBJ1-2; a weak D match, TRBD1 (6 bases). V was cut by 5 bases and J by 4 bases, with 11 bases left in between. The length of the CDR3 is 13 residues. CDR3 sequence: CASSIQGVYGYTF. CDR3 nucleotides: TGTGCCAGCAGTATACAGGGTGTCTATGGCTACACCTTC.